These T cell receptor beta chains were read from a single sample in a study of cytomegalovirus exposure and HLA in healthy donors. Clones were sequenced by immunoSEQ multiplex PCR, and TCRdb holds only the in-frame ones, with some missing. The table lists some 150,000 clones, roughly 82% of them singletons, with around 1.6% in the top ten. The source material was PBMCs. The origin of the receptors is a woman in her 30s in good health and CMV-seronegative. The CDR3 runs from the conserved cysteine through the conserved F or W. The D gene is left open where the match is weak. Some rows mark clone size as missing; the rest say once, few, many or name a class of expanded clone.

v_gene,j_gene,abundance,d_gene,CDR3nt,CDR3aa
TRBV7-3,TRBJ1-3,-,-,TGTGCCAGCAGCTTAAGAGGTGGCGGGGGCCTCTCTGGAAACACCATATATTTT,CASSLRGGGGLSGNTIYF
TRBV10-1,TRBJ2-1,-,TRBD1,TGCGCCAGCAGGGCCGGGACAGGGGAAGGTGGTGAGCAGTTCTTC,CASRAGTGEGGEQFF
TRBV2,TRBJ2-7,-,TRBD2,TGTGCCAGCAGTGATGCGGGGGGGCCGTACGAGCAGTACTTC,CASSDAGGPYEQYF
TRBV19,TRBJ1-1,-,TRBD1,TGTGCCAGTAGTCCCCGGGCGGGACAGCTGAACACTGAAGCTTTCTTT,CASSPRAGQLNTEAFF
TRBV18,TRBJ2-6,-,TRBD1,TGTGCCAGCTCTCTAGGGACAGGGGCTTTTGGGGCCAACGTCCTGACTTTC,CASSLGTGAFGANVLTF
TRBV23-1,TRBJ2-3,-,TRBD1,TGCGCCAGCAGTCAATCGTCAGGGGGTAGGACAGATACGCAGTATTTT,CASSQSSGGRTDTQYF
TRBV10-3,TRBJ2-5,-,TRBD1,TGTGCCATCAGTGAGTCGGGACAGAAAGAGACCCAGTACTTC,CAISESGQKETQYF
TRBV2,TRBJ2-5,few,-,TGTGCCAGCAGTGAAGCCCTGGAACCGGGAGAGACCCAGTACTTC,CASSEALEPGETQYF
TRBV2,TRBJ1-1,-,-,TGTGCCAGCAGGAGTGAGACTAACACTGAAGCTTTCTTT,CASRSETNTEAFF
TRBV5-4,TRBJ2-5,-,TRBD1,TGTGCCAGCAGCCCACAGGGGGCGGAGGAGACCCAGTACTTC,CASSPQGAEETQYF
TRBV11-2,TRBJ2-7,-,-,TGTGCCAGCTCGAAGAATAGGGGCTACGAGCAGTACTTC,CASSKNRGYEQYF
TRBV29-1,TRBJ1-2,-,-,TGCAGCGTTGAAGAACGGAGCAACTATGGCTACACCTTC,CSVEERSNYGYTF
TRBV18,TRBJ2-7,-,-,TGTGCCAGCTCACCAAGCGGAGGGGCGGAAGAGCAGTACTTC,CASSPSGGAEEQYF
TRBV4-3,TRBJ1-2,once,-,TGCGCCAGCAGCCAAGACCCTCAGGGGATTACCTATGGCTACACCTTC,CASSQDPQGITYGYTF
TRBV12-5,TRBJ1-1,few,-,TGTGCTAGTGGTTTGGGGCCGAACACTGAAGCTTTCTTT,CASGLGPNTEAFF
TRBV27,TRBJ2-5,-,TRBD1,TGTGCCAGCAGTTTATCCAGGGGGCGCGTGGAGACCCAGTACTTC,CASSLSRGRVETQYF
TRBV10-3,TRBJ2-7,-,TRBD1,TGTGCCATCAGTTCCGGGACAGGGGTCTACGAGCAGTACTTC,CAISSGTGVYEQYF
TRBV25-1,TRBJ1-1,-,TRBD1,TGTGCCAGCAGTGGACAGGGGTTAGGCACTGAAGCTTTCTTT,CASSGQGLGTEAFF
TRBV6-1,TRBJ1-2,-,TRBD1,TGTGCCAGCAGTGCGGTAACCGGGACAGGGTATGGCTACACCTTC,CASSAVTGTGYGYTF
TRBV19,TRBJ1-5,few,TRBD1,TGTGCCAGTTTTCAGGGGGGACAGGGCAATCAGCCCCAGCATTTT,CASFQGGQGNQPQHF
TRBV7-3,TRBJ2-1,-,-,TGTGCCAGCAGCTTATTTCCGAGAGAGTCCGGCAATGAGCAGTTCTTC,CASSLFPRESGNEQFF
TRBV6-1,TRBJ2-7,-,-,TGTGCCAGCAGCGCTGGTGGGGGCTTCTCCTACGAGCAGTACTTC,CASSAGGGFSYEQYF
TRBV6-6,TRBJ2-3,-,-,TGTGCCAGCAGTCCCCTAAGTGATACGCAGTATTTT,CASSPLSDTQYF
TRBV5-1,TRBJ2-4,-,TRBD1,TGCGCCAGCAGCCGGGACAGGGTCACCAAAAACATTCAGTACTTC,CASSRDRVTKNIQYF
TRBV27,TRBJ2-7,-,TRBD1,TGTGCCAGCAGTTTACAACAGGGGTACGAGCAGTACTTC,CASSLQQGYEQYF
TRBV7-2,TRBJ2-1,once,-,TGTGCCAGCAGCAAGACTAGGCCGGGACCCTACAATGAGCAGTTCTTC,CASSKTRPGPYNEQFF
TRBV7-8,TRBJ1-4,-,-,TGTGCCAGCAGCTTGTTTGGGGGGAATGAAAAACTGTTTTTT,CASSLFGGNEKLFF
TRBV2,TRBJ1-4,-,-,TGTGCCAGCAGTGAAGACAGGGCCTTTAATGAAAAACTGTTTTTT,CASSEDRAFNEKLFF
TRBV6-1,TRBJ1-1,-,TRBD1,TGTGCCAGCAGTGAAGTAGGACAGGGATTTATGAACACTGAAGCTTTCTTT,CASSEVGQGFMNTEAFF
TRBV7-3,TRBJ1-1,few,-,TGTGCCAGCAGCTTTACGGGGGGGGAGGGTCGTGAAGCTTTCTTT,CASSFTGGEGREAFF
TRBV29-1,TRBJ2-3,-,TRBD2,TGCAGCTTTGCCGGAGGACTAGCGGGGGGTGGGGATACGCAGTATTTT,CSFAGGLAGGGDTQYF
TRBV9,TRBJ2-1,-,TRBD1,TGTGCCAGCAGCGAGGGGACAGGCGATTACAATGAGCAGTTCTTC,CASSEGTGDYNEQFF
TRBV27,TRBJ1-3,-,TRBD1,TGTGCCAGCAGTTTATCAGGGGGCTTTGGAAACACCATATATTTT,CASSLSGGFGNTIYF
TRBV18,TRBJ2-2,few,TRBD1,TGTGCCAGCGAGCATTCCGGGACAGATCAGACCGGGGAGCTGTTTTTT,CASEHSGTDQTGELFF
TRBV5-1,TRBJ1-2,few,-,TGCGCCAGCAGCTTAGCCGGGATATCTATGGGCTACACCTTC,CASSLAGISMGYTF
TRBV6-1,TRBJ1-1,-,-,TGTGCCAGCAGTGGGGGACATTATGTTGAAGCTTTCTTT,CASSGGHYVEAFF
TRBV27,TRBJ2-7,-,TRBD2,TGTGCCAGCAGTTCGACTAGCGGATTCTACGAGCAGTACTTC,CASSSTSGFYEQYF
TRBV30,TRBJ1-2,-,-,TGTGCCTGGGGAATGGGGGGGGCCAACTATGGCTACACCTTC,CAWGMGGANYGYTF
TRBV4-2,TRBJ1-5,-,-,TGTGCCAGCAGCCAGACCTCTGGACTAGGGGCGCCTTATAGCAATCAGCCCCAGCATTTT,CASSQTSGLGAPYSNQPQHF
TRBV29-1,TRBJ2-5,-,-,TGCAGCGTTGATAGTTCGCGAGAGACCCAGTACTTC,CSVDSSRETQYF
TRBV9,TRBJ2-1,-,TRBD1,TGTGCCAGCAGCGTGGGACAGGGGCCCTACAATGAGCAGTTCTTC,CASSVGQGPYNEQFF
TRBV10-1,TRBJ2-3,-,-,TGCGCCAGCAGTGAACCAACTAGCACAGATACGCAGTATTTT,CASSEPTSTDTQYF
TRBV12-5,TRBJ1-1,-,-,TGTGCTAGTGAAGGGGAGAACACTGAAGCTTTCTTT,CASEGENTEAFF
TRBV25-1,TRBJ1-1,-,-,TGTGCCAGCGGCTCAGGGTTGAACACTGAAGCTTTCTTT,CASGSGLNTEAFF
TRBV18,TRBJ2-5,-,-,TGTGCCAGCTCACCGCGGTACCAAGAGACCCAGTACTTC,CASSPRYQETQYF
TRBV6-5,TRBJ2-5,-,-,TGTGCCAGCAGTTACGATGGGACAGCGGGAGAGACCCAGTACTTC,CASSYDGTAGETQYF
TRBV7-2,TRBJ2-1,-,TRBD1,TGTGCCAGCAGCCTGGGACAGGGTCTTCGTCGGGATTCCTACAATGAGCAGTTCTTC,CASSLGQGLRRDSYNEQFF
TRBV7-9,TRBJ1-6,-,TRBD1,TGTGCCAGCAGCTCCGGAAGACTGGGACAGGGTTTCAATTCACCCCTCCACTTT,CASSSGRLGQGFNSPLHF
TRBV10-1,TRBJ1-1,-,TRBD1,TGCGCCAGCAGTAGGACAGGGGGCACTGAAGCTTTCTTT,CASSRTGGTEAFF
TRBV29-1,TRBJ2-2,-,-,TGCAGCGTTTCCGGAGGGCCGGGATTTTCAGCGAACACCGGGGAGCTGTTTTTT,CSVSGGPGFSANTGELFF
TRBV6-5,TRBJ2-7,-,TRBD1,TGTGCCAGCAGGTGGACAGGGGAGTCCTACGAGCAGTACTTC,CASRWTGESYEQYF
TRBV11-2,TRBJ1-2,-,TRBD1,TGTGCCAGCAGCTTAGGGCTACCAGGGGGAGGCTATGGCTACACCTTC,CASSLGLPGGGYGYTF